Listed here are 18 T cell receptor beta chains from one sample, sequenced in a study of identifying expanded T cells in peripheral blood. Clones were sequenced by immunoSEQ multiplex PCR, and TCRdb holds only the in-frame ones, with some missing. The profile shows under 95,000 clones, around 89% of them singletons. Sequencing was performed on blood. These receptors all stem from a person between 18 and 70 years old in good health.

This chain connects TRBV6-5 to TRBJ1-2, with a weak D call TRBD1 (5 bases). The germline V and J ends were trimmed by 6 bases and 8 bases, with 13 bases remaining between them. The CDR3 sequence is 12 residues long. Germline CDR1 MNHEY, CDR2 SVGAGI. DNA of the CDR3: TGTGCCAGCAGCGGGGCAGGTATCGGCTACACCTTC. Amino acids: CASSGAGIGYTF.

This rearrangement joins TRBV18 to TRBJ2-2; D remains ambiguous. Germline V gene sequence: CDR1 KGHSH, CDR2 LQKENI. The CDR3 extends over 15 amino acids. The V and J ends lost 6 bases and 0 bases respectively, with 11 bases between them. CDR3 coding DNA: TGTGCCAGCTCGCCAACATATTCGAACACCGGGGAGCTGTTTTTT. It yields the protein CASSPTYSNTGELFF.

CDR3 protein: CASSFNGDSGANVLTF. CDR3 bases: TGTGCCAGCAGTTTTAACGGGGACTCTGGGGCCAACGTCCTGACTTTC. The chain recombines TRBV28 with TRBJ2-6, with a weak D call TRBD2 (5 bases). Germline V lookup: CDR1 MDHEN, CDR2 SYDVKM. V was cut by 3 bases and J by 0 bases, with 9 bases left in between. CDR3 size: 16 residues.

The chain carries TRBV18 and TRBJ1-1; D not certain. CDR1 is KGHSH, CDR2 LQKENI, per germline. This CDR3 has 16 residues. Trimming shortened V by 1 base and J by 2 bases, and 14 bases separated the two germline ends. This chain's CDR3 is CASSPQSHRINTEAFF. The CDR3 DNA is TGTGCCAGCTCACCACAATCACACAGAATAAACACTGAAGCTTTCTTT.

This chain joins TRBV6-5 and TRBJ1-2; possibly TRBD1 for D (5 bases). V was shortened by 0 bases and J by 4 bases, with 9 bases between the two germline ends. The CDR3 extends over 14 amino acids. In germline, CDR1 is MNHEY, CDR2 SVGAGI. This CDR3 is CASSYSDRLYGYTF. The CDR3 DNA reads as TGTGCCAGCAGTTACTCCGACAGACTCTATGGCTACACCTTC.

This chain joins TRBV27 and TRBJ2-1; TRBD2 matches 15 bases. The germline CDR1 and CDR2 sequences are MNHEY and SMNVEV (reference sequence). V was pared by 5 bases and J by 7 bases, with 3 bases of the junction left unmatched. CDR3 length equals 15 residues. The DNA of the CDR3 is TGTGCCAGCAGTCTCGGACTAGCGGGGGGGAATGAGCAGTTCTTC. Protein product: CASSLGLAGGNEQFF.

The chain recombines TRBV7-8 with TRBJ2-1; D might be TRBD1 (5 bases). This CDR3 contains 14 residues. Trimming removed 1 base at V and 2 bases at J, with 6 bases between. The germline V gene encodes CDR1 SGHVS and CDR2 FQNEAQ. The CDR3 here is CASSLGGPYNEQFF. The CDR3 coding sequence is TGTGCCAGCAGCTTAGGGGGCCCCTACAATGAGCAGTTCTTC.

The CDR3 nucleotides read TGCGCCAGCAGCCAAGATAGGGGGAGCAATCAGCCCCAGCATTTT. This gives the protein CASSQDRGSNQPQHF. This chain connects TRBV4-3 to TRBJ1-5; a possible D gene is TRBD1 (6 bases). The CDR3 length is 15 residues. Germline V gene sequence: CDR1 LGHNA, CDR2 YSLEER. Trimming cost V 0 bases and J 1 base, with 7 bases left between them.

This chain links TRBV27 with TRBJ1-1; 9 bases line up with TRBD1. J gave up 4 bases and V 1 base, and 13 bases lay outside the gene matches. This CDR3 is 18 amino acids long. CDR1 and CDR2 from the germline V gene are MNHEY and SMNVEV (reference sequence). CDR3 nucleotide sequence: TGTGCCAGCAGTTTATATGGTTCGGGACAGGGAAGGGGCACTGAAGCTTTCTTT. Amino acid sequence: CASSLYGSGQGRGTEAFF.

As to this clone: Because the CDR3's place on the DNA is in doubt, the DNA is left out and the CDR3 is given as listed by TCRdb. The CDR3 here is CASSLGMGTGGIYGYTF. The chain joins TRBV28 to TRBJ1-2; the tabulated D call, TRBD1, remains unverified against the DNA. CDR1 is MDHEN and CDR2 is SYDVKM in the germline V gene. A total of 17 residues make up the CDR3, ends included.

The rearrangement uses TRBV7-9 and TRBJ2-7; 7 bases align to TRBD2. The V segment lost 1 base and the J segment 4 bases; nucleotides outside the gene matches: 1. CDR3 length equals 13 residues. Germline CDR1 reads SEHNR; CDR2 reads FQNEAQ (reference sequence). CDR3 DNA: TGTGCCAGCAGCTTAGGGGGGGGTTACGAGCAGTACTTC. Translation: CASSLGGGYEQYF. Using reference TRBV7-9 and TRBJ2-7 for the parts outside the CDR3, the full variable domain is DTGVSQNPRHKITKRGQNVTFRCDPISEHNRLYWYRQTLGQGPEFLTYFQNEAQLEKSRLLSDRFSAERPKGSFSTLEIQRTEQGDSAMYLCASSLGGGYEQYFGPGTRLTVT.

The chain links TRBV13 to TRBJ1-5; TRBD1 matches at 7 bases. V was pared by 2 bases and J by 2 bases, with 3 bases of the junction left unmatched. Germline V CDR1 and CDR2: PRHDT, FYEKMQ (reference sequence). The CDR3 runs to 15 residues. The CDR3: CASSLRQGGNQPQHF. CDR3 DNA sequence: TGTGCCAGCAGCTTACGACAGGGTGGCAATCAGCCCCAGCATTTT. Full variable domain (remainder filled in from reference TRBV13 and TRBJ1-5): AAGVIQSPRHLIKEKRETATLKCYPIPRHDTVYWYQQGPGQDPQFLISFYEKMQSDKGSIPDRFSAQQFSDYHSELNMSSLELGDSALYFCASSLRQGGNQPQHFGDGTRLSIL.

This chain uses TRBV6-5 with TRBJ1-1; the match to TRBD1 covers 8 bases. The CDR3 consists of 12 residues. Germline V lookup: CDR1 MNHEY, CDR2 SVGAGI. Unmatched junction bases numbered 1, after V lost 9 bases and J lost 1 base. Here the CDR3 reads CASQGANTEAFF. CDR3 sequence (DNA): TGTGCCAGTCAGGGGGCGAACACTGAAGCTTTCTTT.

The rearrangement links TRBV28 to TRBJ1-2, with D possibly being TRBD1 (5 bases). This CDR3 comprises 13 residues. Germline-derived CDR1 and CDR2 are MDHEN and SYDVKM. The V and J ends lost 1 base and 4 bases respectively, with 7 bases between them. The CDR3 loop is CASSLFRVYGYTF. The CDR3 coding sequence is TGTGCCAGCAGTTTATTCAGGGTCTATGGCTACACCTTC.

This rearrangement joins TRBV25-1 to TRBJ1-2; D remains ambiguous. Germline CDR1 MGHDK, CDR2 SYGVNS. The CDR3 covers 12 residues. V gave up 2 bases and J gave up 8 bases, with 9 bases separating them. The CDR3 region has the DNA TGTGCCAGCAGTGAAGTTAGGACCGGCTACACCTTC. It codes for CASSEVRTGYTF.

The chain is built from TRBV9 and TRBJ2-3; D is undetermined. The CDR3 is 13 amino acids. V lost 0 bases to trimming and J lost 3 bases, with 5 bases between them. The germline CDR1 and CDR2 sequences are SGDLS and YYNGEE. The DNA of the CDR3 is TGTGCCAGCAGCGTAGCCGGGACAGATACGCAGTATTTT. Translation: CASSVAGTDTQYF.

This chain connects TRBV18 to TRBJ2-2; D possibly corresponds to TRBD2 (5 bases). Trimming took 3 bases from V and 0 from J, leaving 11 bases between them. In germline, CDR1 is KGHSH, CDR2 LQKENI. This CDR3 region has 16 residues. The CDR3 nucleotides read TGTGCCAGCTCACCCGTAAGCGGTACGAACACCGGGGAGCTGTTTTTT. Protein: CASSPVSGTNTGELFF.

Turning to this clone: Different DNA sequences within this sample yield the same CDR3. The chain has TRBV6-6 and TRBJ1-2; 7 bases are a match to TRBD1. This CDR3 has 15 residues. With 8 bases clipped from V and 8 bases from J, the junction kept 17 bases outside the gene matches. CDR1 MNHNY and CDR2 SVGAGI come from the germline V gene (reference sequence). CDR3 amino acids: CASGSGGALLRGYTF. Written as DNA, the CDR3 is TGTGCCAGCGGGTCAGGGGGTGCATTACTGAGGGGCTACACCTTC.